This T cell receptor (beta chain) was recorded in a study of Graves' ophthalmopathy and Graves' hyperthyroidism. On the study more broadly: Peripheral blood was obtained at first diagnosis, ahead of any treatment.

The study's findings and limits: Detection in blood was also observed for most expanded thyroid clonotypes above 0.001 frequency.

This clonotype was recorded once. What it binds is unknown. RNA transcripts yielded amplified TCR beta CDR3 regions. Second-round multiplex PCR followed a first-round RT-PCR using HTBI primers. TCRdb reprocessed the multiplex PCR reads via MiXCR and lists one record per CDR3 protein. The data show hundreds of thousands of distinct CDR3 sequences, 35% to 50% seen once. This receptor was obtained from an adult man with Graves' ophthalmopathy. The sample comprised peripheral blood.

In DNA, the CDR3 is TGTGCCAGCTTAGGGGGCTCCTATGGCTACACCTTC. Protein sequence: CASLGGSYGYTF. The rearrangement joins TRBV25-1 to TRBJ1-2, with 7 bases that match TRBD1. The germline V gene has CDR1 MGHDK and CDR2 SYGVNS. CDR3 length: 12 amino acids. V trimming: 8 bases; J trimming: 4 bases; junction bases outside the gene matches: 4.